The entry below gives a single T cell receptor beta chain sequence along with its context. Antigen specificity is unknown. This sample's time point: week 35, safety follow-up. Every vaccination contained 300 ug of the mutant IDH1 20-mer peptide and was paired with topical imiquimod. This specimen comes from a study of a mutant IDH1 vaccine in newly diagnosed glioma. Study-level background: Either 4-6 weeks after radiotherapy alone or alongside temozolomide, vaccination was begun. Former treatment meant radiotherapy, temozolomide, or both; the majority had gotten both.

The data were produced by immunoSEQ multiplex PCR, yet TCRdb's version contains in-frame clones alone and is incomplete. The data show about 46,000 clones, with around 94% seen just once and about 2.1% held by the top ten. The ends lost 8 bases at V and 7 bases at J; junction bases unmatched: 10. The germline CDR1 and CDR2 sequences are MNHEY and SVGAGI. The CDR3 consists of 15 residues. The receptor was derived from a man aged 45-60 years with glioma. Sequenced here: PBMCs, sampled from a glioma patient whose treatment included an IDH1 peptide vaccine. This rearrangement joins TRBV6-5 to TRBJ1-5; 11 nucleotides line up with TRBD1. CDR3 loop: CASAPDRGHWQPQHF. CDR3 sequence (DNA): TGTGCCAGCGCCCCGGACAGGGGGCATTGGCAGCCCCAGCATTTT.